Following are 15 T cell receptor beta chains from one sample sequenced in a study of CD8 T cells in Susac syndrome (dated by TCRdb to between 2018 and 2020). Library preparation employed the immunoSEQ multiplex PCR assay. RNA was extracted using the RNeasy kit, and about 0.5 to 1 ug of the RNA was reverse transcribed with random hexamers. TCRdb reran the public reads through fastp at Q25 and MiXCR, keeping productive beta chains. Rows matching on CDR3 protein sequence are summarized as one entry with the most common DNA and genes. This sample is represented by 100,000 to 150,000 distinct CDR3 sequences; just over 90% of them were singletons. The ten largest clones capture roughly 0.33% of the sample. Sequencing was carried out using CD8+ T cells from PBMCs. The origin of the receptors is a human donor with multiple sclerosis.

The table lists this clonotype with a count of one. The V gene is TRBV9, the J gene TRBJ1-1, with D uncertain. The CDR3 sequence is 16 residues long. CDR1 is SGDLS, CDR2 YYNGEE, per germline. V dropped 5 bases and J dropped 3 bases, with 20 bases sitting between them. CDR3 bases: TGTGCCAGCAGTCTAAACCCCAGGAAACCGGACACTGAAGCTTTCTTT. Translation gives CASSLNPRKPDTEAFF.

Here the CDR3 reads CASSLFSEGPGELFF. The CDR3 DNA follows: TGTGCCAGCAGCTTATTCTCTGAGGGGCCCGGGGAGCTGTTTTTT. The rearrangement links TRBV7-9 to TRBJ2-2, with D perhaps TRBD1 or TRBD2 (5 bases each). Germline assignment: CDR1 SEHNR and CDR2 FQNEAQ (reference sequence). The CDR3 consists of 15 residues. Trimming stripped 2 bases from V and 6 bases from J, with 13 bases between.

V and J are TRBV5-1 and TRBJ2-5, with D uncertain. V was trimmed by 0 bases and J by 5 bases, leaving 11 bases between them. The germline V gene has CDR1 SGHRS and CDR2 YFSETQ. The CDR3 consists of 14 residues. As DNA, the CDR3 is TGCGCCAGCAGCTTGGCTCCCCCGGATGAGACCCAGTACTTC. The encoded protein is CASSLAPPDETQYF.

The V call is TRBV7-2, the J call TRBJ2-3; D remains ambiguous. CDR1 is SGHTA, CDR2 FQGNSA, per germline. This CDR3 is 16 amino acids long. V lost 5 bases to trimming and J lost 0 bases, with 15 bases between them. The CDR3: CASSQVAAPSTDTQYF. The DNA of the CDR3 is TGTGCCAGCAGCCAGGTAGCAGCGCCGAGCACAGATACGCAGTATTTT.

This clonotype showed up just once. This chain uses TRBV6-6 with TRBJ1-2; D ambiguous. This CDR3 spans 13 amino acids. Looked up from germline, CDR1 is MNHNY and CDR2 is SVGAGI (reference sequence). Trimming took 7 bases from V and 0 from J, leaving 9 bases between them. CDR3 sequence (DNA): TGTGCCAGCAAAGACAAAACTAACTATGGCTACACCTTC. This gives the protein CASKDKTNYGYTF.

CDR3 in amino acids: CASSPATAERTDTQYF. As DNA, the CDR3 is TGTGCCAGCAGCCCGGCCACAGCCGAACGCACAGATACGCAGTATTTT. The rearrangement joins TRBV7-9 to TRBJ2-3, with D hard to call. Trimming took 5 bases from V and 1 from J, leaving 16 bases between them. The CDR3 is 16 residues long. Per the germline V gene, CDR1 is SEHNR and CDR2 is FQNEAQ (reference sequence).

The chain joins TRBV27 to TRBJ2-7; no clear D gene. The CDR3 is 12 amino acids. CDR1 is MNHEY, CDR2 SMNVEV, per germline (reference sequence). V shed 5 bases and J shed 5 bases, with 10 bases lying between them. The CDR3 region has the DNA TGTGCCAGCAGTCCAACGAGGAACGAGCAGTACTTC. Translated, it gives CASSPTRNEQYF.

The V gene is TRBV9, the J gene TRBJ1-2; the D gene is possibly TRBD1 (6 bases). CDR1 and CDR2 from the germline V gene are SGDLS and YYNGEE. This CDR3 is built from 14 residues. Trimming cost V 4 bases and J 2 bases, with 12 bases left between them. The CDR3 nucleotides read TGTGCCAGCAGCACCAACAGGGACAACTATGGCTACACCTTC. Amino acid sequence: CASSTNRDNYGYTF.

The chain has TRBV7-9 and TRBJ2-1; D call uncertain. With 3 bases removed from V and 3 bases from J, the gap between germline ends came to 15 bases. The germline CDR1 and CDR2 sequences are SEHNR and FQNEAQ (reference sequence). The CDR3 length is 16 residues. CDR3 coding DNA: TGTGCCAGCAGCTTTGGTGACTTACCGGACTACAATGAGCAGTTCTTC. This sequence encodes CASSFGDLPDYNEQFF.

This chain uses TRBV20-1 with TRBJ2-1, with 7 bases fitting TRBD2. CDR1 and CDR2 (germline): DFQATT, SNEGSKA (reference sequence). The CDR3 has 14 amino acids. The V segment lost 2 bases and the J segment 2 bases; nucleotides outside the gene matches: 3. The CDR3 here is CSARREGPYNEQFF. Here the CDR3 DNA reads TGCAGTGCTAGAAGGGAGGGCCCCTACAATGAGCAGTTCTTC.

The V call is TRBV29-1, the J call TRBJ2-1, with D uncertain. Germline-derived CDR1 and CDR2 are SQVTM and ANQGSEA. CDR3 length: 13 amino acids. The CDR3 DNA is TGCGGTTTTCAAAGGACCACCTACAATGAGCAGTTCTTC. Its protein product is CGFQRTTYNEQFF.

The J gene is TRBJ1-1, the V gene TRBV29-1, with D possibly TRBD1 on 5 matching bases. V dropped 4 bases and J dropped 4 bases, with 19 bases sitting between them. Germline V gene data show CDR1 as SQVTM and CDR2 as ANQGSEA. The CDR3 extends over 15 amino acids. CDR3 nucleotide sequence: TGCAGCGTTGTTGTGGGGAGTGCAGGGATCACTGAAGCTTTCTTT. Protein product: CSVVVGSAGITEAFF.

The CDR3 coding sequence is TGTGCCTGGAGTGTACAGGGAAGCCAGCCCCAGCATTTT. Its protein product is CAWSVQGSQPQHF. The rearrangement joins TRBV30 to TRBJ1-5; weak D call: TRBD1 (6 bases). The CDR3 spans 13 residues. V shed 0 bases and J shed 7 bases, with 10 bases lying between them. Germline V gene sequence: CDR1 GTSNPN, CDR2 SVGIG (reference sequence).

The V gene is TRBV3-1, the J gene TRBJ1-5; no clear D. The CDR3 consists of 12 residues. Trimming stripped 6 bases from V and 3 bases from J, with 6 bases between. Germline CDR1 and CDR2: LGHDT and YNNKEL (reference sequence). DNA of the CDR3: TGTGCCAGCAGTTCAAACAATCAGCCCCAGCATTTT. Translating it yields CASSSNNQPQHF.

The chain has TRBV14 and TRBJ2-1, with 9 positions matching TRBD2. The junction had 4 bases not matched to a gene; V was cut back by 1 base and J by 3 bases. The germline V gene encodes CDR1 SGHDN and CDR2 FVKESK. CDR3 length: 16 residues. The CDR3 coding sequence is TGTGCCAGCAGCCAAGGTAGCGGGAGAAGCTACAATGAGCAGTTCTTC. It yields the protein CASSQGSGRSYNEQFF.